The source of this T cell receptor beta chain is a study of T cells in Graves' hyperthyroidism and ophthalmopathy. The overall study: Peripheral blood was secured at the point of initial diagnosis, before any treatment. Study findings and constraints: Stable hyperthyroidism was told apart from ophthalmopathy by a model built on 13 V-J features.

Trimming at V came to 5 bases and at J to 10 bases, leaving 9 bases not matched to a gene. The CDR3 extends over 15 amino acids. From germline, CDR1 is SGHTA and CDR2 FQGTGA. The diagnoses drew upon clinical symptoms, serum thyroxine and TRAb, thyroid ultrasound and orbital computed tomography. This clonotype was counted at least ten times. Its antigen is still unknown. Amplification yielded TCR beta CDR3 regions, with RNA transcripts as the source. The HTBI set primed first-round TCR CDR3 RT-PCR. TCRdb recomputed calls from the multiplex PCR reads with MiXCR, one row per CDR3 protein. The data show about 600,000 distinct CDR3 sequences, about 14% seen once.

The chain is built from TRBV7-3 and TRBJ2-1; 12 bases are a match to TRBD2. This TCR was recovered from a woman aged 50 to 60 with Graves' ophthalmopathy. Sequenced sample: blood. For the CDR3, the DNA is TGTGCCAGCAGCCTCCAGACTAGCGGGAGACCCGAGCAGTTCTTC. It translates to CASSLQTSGRPEQFF.